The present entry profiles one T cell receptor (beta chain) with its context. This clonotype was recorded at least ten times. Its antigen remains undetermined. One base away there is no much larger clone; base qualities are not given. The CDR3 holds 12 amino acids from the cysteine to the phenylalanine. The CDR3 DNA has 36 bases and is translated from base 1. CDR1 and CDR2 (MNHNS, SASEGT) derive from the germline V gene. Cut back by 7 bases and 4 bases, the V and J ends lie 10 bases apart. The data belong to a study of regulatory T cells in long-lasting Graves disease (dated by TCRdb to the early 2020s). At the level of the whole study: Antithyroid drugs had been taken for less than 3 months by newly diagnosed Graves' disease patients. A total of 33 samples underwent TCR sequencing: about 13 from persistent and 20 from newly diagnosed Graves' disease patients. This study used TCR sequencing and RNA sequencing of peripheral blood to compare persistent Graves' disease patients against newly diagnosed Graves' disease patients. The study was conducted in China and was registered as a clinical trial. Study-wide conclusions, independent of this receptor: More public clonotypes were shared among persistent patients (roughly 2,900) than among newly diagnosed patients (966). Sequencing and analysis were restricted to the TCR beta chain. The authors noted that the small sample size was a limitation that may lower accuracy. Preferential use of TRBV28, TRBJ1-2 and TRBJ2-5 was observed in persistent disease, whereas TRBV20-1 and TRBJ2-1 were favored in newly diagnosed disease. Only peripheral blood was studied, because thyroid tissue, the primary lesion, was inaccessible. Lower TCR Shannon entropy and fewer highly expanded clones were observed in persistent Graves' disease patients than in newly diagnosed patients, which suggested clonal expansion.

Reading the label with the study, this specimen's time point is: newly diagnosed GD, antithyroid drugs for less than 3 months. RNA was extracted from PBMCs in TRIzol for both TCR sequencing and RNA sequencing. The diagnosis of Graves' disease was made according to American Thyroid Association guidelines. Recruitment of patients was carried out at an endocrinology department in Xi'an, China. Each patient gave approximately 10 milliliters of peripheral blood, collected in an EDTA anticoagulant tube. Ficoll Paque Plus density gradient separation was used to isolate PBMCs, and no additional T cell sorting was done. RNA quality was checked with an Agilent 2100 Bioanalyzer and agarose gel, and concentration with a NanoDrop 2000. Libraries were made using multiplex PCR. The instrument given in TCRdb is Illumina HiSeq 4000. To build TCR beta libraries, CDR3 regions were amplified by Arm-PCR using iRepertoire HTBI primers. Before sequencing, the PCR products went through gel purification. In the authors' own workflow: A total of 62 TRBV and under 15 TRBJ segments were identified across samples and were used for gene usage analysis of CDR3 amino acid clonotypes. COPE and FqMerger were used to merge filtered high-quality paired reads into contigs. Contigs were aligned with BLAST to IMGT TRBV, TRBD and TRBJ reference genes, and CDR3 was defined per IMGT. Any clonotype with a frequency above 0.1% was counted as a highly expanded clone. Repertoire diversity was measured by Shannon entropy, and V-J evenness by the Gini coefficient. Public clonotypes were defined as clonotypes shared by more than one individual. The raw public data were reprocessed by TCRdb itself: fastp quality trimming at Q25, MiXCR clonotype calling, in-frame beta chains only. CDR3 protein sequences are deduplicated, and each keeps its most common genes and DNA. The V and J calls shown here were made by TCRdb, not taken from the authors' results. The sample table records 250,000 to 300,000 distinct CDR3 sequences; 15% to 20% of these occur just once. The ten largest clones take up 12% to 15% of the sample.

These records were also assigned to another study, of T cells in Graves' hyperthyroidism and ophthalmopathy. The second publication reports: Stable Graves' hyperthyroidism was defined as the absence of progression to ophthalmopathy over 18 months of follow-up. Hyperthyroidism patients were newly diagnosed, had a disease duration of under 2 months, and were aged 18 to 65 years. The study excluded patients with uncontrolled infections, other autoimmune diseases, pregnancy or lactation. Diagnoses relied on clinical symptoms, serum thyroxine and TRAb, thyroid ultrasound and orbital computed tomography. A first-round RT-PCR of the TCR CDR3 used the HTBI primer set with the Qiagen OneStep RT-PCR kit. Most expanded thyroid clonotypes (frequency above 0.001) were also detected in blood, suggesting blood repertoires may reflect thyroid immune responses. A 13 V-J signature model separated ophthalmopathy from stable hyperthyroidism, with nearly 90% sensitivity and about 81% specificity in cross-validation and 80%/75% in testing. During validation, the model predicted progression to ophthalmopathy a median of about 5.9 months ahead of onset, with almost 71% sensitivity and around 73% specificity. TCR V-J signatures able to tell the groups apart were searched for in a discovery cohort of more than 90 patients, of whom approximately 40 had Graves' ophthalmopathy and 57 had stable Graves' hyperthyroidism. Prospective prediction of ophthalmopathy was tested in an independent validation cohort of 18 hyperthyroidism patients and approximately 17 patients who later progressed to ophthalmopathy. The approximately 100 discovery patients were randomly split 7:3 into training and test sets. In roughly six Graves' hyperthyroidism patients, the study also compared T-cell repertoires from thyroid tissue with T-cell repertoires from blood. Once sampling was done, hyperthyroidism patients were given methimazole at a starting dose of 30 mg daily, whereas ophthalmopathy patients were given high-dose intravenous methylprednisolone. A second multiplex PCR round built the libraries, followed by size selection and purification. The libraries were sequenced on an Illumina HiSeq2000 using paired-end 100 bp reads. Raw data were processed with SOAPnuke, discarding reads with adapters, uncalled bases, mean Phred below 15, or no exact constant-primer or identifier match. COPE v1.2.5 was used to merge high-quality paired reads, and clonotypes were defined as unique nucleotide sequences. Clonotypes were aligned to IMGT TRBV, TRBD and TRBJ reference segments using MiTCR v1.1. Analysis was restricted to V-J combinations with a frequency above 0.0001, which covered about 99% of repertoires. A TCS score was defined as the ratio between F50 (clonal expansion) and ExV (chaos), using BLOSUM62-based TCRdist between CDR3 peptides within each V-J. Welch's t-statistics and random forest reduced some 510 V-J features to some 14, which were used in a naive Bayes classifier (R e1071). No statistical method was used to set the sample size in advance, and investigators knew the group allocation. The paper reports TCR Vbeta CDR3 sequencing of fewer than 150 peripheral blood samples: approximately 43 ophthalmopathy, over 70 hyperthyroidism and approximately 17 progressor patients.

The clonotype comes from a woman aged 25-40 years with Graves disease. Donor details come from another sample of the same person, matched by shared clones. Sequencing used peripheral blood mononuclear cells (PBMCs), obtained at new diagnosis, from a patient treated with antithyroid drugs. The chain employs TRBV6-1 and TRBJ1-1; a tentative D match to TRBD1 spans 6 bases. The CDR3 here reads CASTGVSTEAFF. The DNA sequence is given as TGTGCCAGCACAGGGGTGAGCACTGAAGCTTTCTTT.